Listed below are T cell receptor beta chains from one sample, sequenced in a study of blood T cell repertoires in COVID-19. The protocol was immunoSEQ multiplex PCR, while the TCRdb copy is restricted to in-frame clones and leaves out a portion. The sample lists fewer than 300,000 clones; roughly 90% were seen once. What was sequenced was PBMCs or T cells enriched from blood (not recorded which). The receptors shown here come from a woman in her forties with acute COVID-19. The CDR3 runs from the conserved cysteine through the conserved F or W. D genes are given only for firm matches. A clone size is listed for some rows: how often the clone was seen (once, few, many), or a class if it is expanded.

v_call	clone_size	d_call	j_call	cdr3_aa	cdr3_nt
TRBV7-2	-	TRBD1	TRBJ2-5	CASSTGTARFGTQYF	TGTGCCAGCAGCACTGGGACAGCCCGTTTTGGGACCCAGTACTTC
TRBV9	-	TRBD2	TRBJ2-1	CASSEGTSRYNEQFF	TGTGCCAGCAGCGAGGGGACTAGCCGCTACAATGAGCAGTTCTTC
TRBV5-5	few	TRBD1	TRBJ1-3	CASSSLTGGGNTIYF	TGTGCCAGCAGCTCGCTAACAGGGGGCGGAAACACCATATATTTT
TRBV18	-	-	TRBJ2-4	CASSPEVLVGIQYF	TGTGCCAGCTCACCGGAAGTACTAGTCGGAATTCAGTACTTC
TRBV19	-	-	TRBJ1-5	CASSIPLYINQPQHF	TGTGCCAGTAGTATTCCCCTGTACATAAATCAGCCCCAGCATTTT
TRBV18	few	-	TRBJ2-5	CASSPSRGIGETQYF	TGTGCCAGCTCACCGAGTCGGGGTATAGGAGAGACCCAGTACTTC
TRBV5-1	-	-	TRBJ2-7	CASSPGGASYEQYF	TGCGCCAGCAGCCCTGGGGGGGCCAGCTACGAGCAGTACTTC
TRBV28	-	-	TRBJ1-1	CAIRMNTEAFF	TGTGCCATTCGTATGAACACTGAAGCTTTCTTT
TRBV30	-	TRBD1	TRBJ1-5	CAWSVKGATYSNQPQHF	TGTGCCTGGAGTGTAAAGGGGGCCACCTATAGCAATCAGCCCCAGCATTTT
TRBV9	-	-	TRBJ2-5	CASSRDTGETQYF	TGTGCCAGCAGCCGGGACACCGGAGAGACCCAGTACTTC
TRBV7-8	-	-	TRBJ2-3	CASSLAGPTDTQYF	TGTGCCAGCAGCTTAGCTGGGCCCACAGATACGCAGTATTTT
TRBV5-1	-	TRBD1	TRBJ2-7	CASTLGGTGPTYEQYF	TGCGCCAGCACCTTGGGGGGGACAGGGCCTACCTACGAGCAGTACTTC
TRBV4-1	-	TRBD2	TRBJ2-3	CASSQDLLAGGTDTQYF	TGCGCCAGCAGCCAAGATCTTCTAGCGGGGGGCACAGATACGCAGTATTTT
TRBV10-3	-	TRBD1	TRBJ2-7	CAMGQSYEQYF	TGTGCCATGGGACAGTCCTACGAGCAGTACTTC
TRBV6-1	once	-	TRBJ1-5	CASSEAVRGNQPQHF	TGTGCCAGCAGTGAAGCGGTTAGGGGTAATCAGCCCCAGCATTTT
TRBV20-1	-	-	TRBJ1-1	CSAHRDTEAFF	TGCAGTGCACACAGGGACACTGAAGCTTTCTTT
TRBV7-9	-	TRBD1	TRBJ2-7	CASSPRDRSSYEQYF	TGTGCCAGCAGCCCGCGGGACAGGAGCTCCTACGAGCAGTACTTC
TRBV19	-	TRBD1	TRBJ1-5	CASSETGGFQPQHF	TGTGCCAGTAGTGAGACAGGGGGATTTCAGCCCCAGCATTTT
TRBV28	many	-	TRBJ2-7	CASIAGSTYEQYF	TGTGCCAGCATCGCAGGGTCAACCTACGAGCAGTACTTC
TRBV7-3	-	TRBD1	TRBJ2-3	CASSPMTGESTDTQYF	TGTGCCAGCAGCCCCATGACAGGGGAGAGCACAGATACGCAGTATTTT
TRBV5-4	once	-	TRBJ1-1	CASSLQGIRTEAFF	TGTGCCAGCAGCTTACAGGGTATACGCACTGAAGCTTTCTTT
TRBV9	-	-	TRBJ2-7	CASSVDLGEGYEQYF	TGTGCCAGCAGCGTAGATCTAGGGGAAGGCTACGAGCAGTACTTC
TRBV6-5	-	TRBD1	TRBJ1-1	CASAGQGAGEAFF	TGTGCCAGCGCGGGACAGGGGGCGGGTGAAGCTTTCTTT
TRBV5-1	once	-	TRBJ2-7	CASRLDSSYEQYF	TGCGCCAGCAGATTGGACAGCTCCTACGAGCAGTACTTC
TRBV5-8	-	TRBD1	TRBJ1-3	CASRRGQGASRGNTIYF	TGTGCCAGCAGACGTGGACAGGGGGCAAGTCGAGGAAACACCATATATTTT
TRBV25-1	-	-	TRBJ2-3	CAPRGGQIDTQYF	TGTGCCCCCCGGGGGGGACAGATAGATACGCAGTATTTT
TRBV28	-	-	TRBJ1-2	CATNLSVLGYTF	TGTGCCACCAACCTGTCGGTCCTAGGCTACACCTTC
TRBV11-2	-	TRBD2	TRBJ2-5	CASSPGLRGGQETQYF	TGTGCCAGCAGCCCGGGACTAAGAGGTGGGCAAGAGACCCAGTACTTC
TRBV28	-	-	TRBJ2-1	CASASGHRSYNEQFF	TGTGCCAGCGCCAGCGGGCATCGATCCTACAATGAGCAGTTCTTC
TRBV18	-	TRBD2	TRBJ2-7	CASSGGLAVYEQYF	TGTGCCAGCTCAGGGGGACTAGCGGTCTACGAGCAGTACTTC
TRBV5-4	-	TRBD1	TRBJ1-4	CASSLGQGGLGKLFF	TGTGCCAGCAGCTTGGGACAGGGGGGACTGGGAAAACTGTTTTTT
TRBV7-2	-	TRBD2	TRBJ2-7	CASSQGLAGFGYEQYF	TGTGCCAGCAGCCAAGGACTAGCGGGGTTTGGTTACGAGCAGTACTTC
TRBV3-1/TRBV3-2	few	TRBD2	TRBJ2-5	CASSQERGTPETQYF	TGTGCCAGCAGCCAAGAGCGGGGGACCCCGGAGACCCAGTACTTC
TRBV24-1	-	TRBD2	TRBJ2-5	CATRRSGVETQYF	TGTGCCACCAGAAGGAGCGGGGTGGAGACCCAGTACTTC
TRBV11-1	-	-	TRBJ2-6	CASSSGVYSGANVLTF	TGTGCCAGCAGCTCCGGGGTTTACTCTGGGGCCAACGTCCTGACTTTC
TRBV2	-	TRBD2	TRBJ2-6	CASRKSIGGATLSGANVLTF	TGTGCCAGCAGAAAATCTATCGGGGGGGCCACCCTCTCTGGGGCCAACGTCCTGACTTTC
TRBV4-1	-	TRBD1	TRBJ2-7	CASSQGTGIYEQYF	TGCGCCAGCAGCCAAGGGACAGGGATCTACGAGCAGTACTTC
TRBV7-9	-	-	TRBJ1-5	CASSLDRSNQPQHF	TGTGCCAGCAGCCTAGACAGGAGCAATCAGCCCCAGCATTTT
TRBV4-3	-	-	TRBJ1-2	CASSLLTGSYGYTF	TGCGCCAGCAGCCTACTAACAGGGAGCTATGGCTACACCTTC
TRBV19	-	TRBD1	TRBJ2-7	CASSTPGQFPKYF	TGTGCCAGTAGTACCCCGGGACAGTTCCCAAAATACTTC
TRBV7-9	few	-	TRBJ1-5	CASSLGGINQPQHF	TGTGCCAGCAGCTTGGGGGGGATCAATCAGCCCCAGCATTTT
TRBV5-6	few	-	TRBJ2-7	CASSPGLVALEQYF	TGTGCCAGCAGCCCGGGGTTAGTGGCGCTCGAGCAGTACTTC
TRBV6-5	-	-	TRBJ1-4	CASSYRYTGVNEKLFF	TGTGCCAGCAGTTATCGCTATACGGGTGTTAATGAAAAACTGTTTTTT
TRBV7-6	-	TRBD1	TRBJ1-3	CASSLQGQASSGNTIYF	TGTGCCAGCAGCTTACAAGGACAGGCGAGCTCTGGAAACACCATATATTTT
TRBV7-8	-	TRBD1	TRBJ1-2	CASGPGGRSPNYGYTF	TGTGCCAGTGGGCCAGGGGGCCGTTCACCCAACTATGGCTACACCTTC
TRBV24-1	-	-	TRBJ2-1	CATSDPDMVQEQFF	TGTGCCACCAGTGACCCCGACATGGTACAAGAGCAGTTCTTC
TRBV5-1	-	TRBD2	TRBJ2-3	CASSLGGLAGGRPADTQYF	TGCGCCAGCAGCTTAGGCGGTTTAGCGGGGGGGAGACCGGCAGATACGCAGTATTTT